Shown below are 4 T cell receptor beta chains from a single sample sequenced in a study of blood T cell repertoires in COVID-19. TCRdb's copy holds only in-frame clones and misses some; the assay was immunoSEQ multiplex PCR. The table includes about 180,000 clones, around three quarters detected once. Source material: peripheral blood. These receptors came from a man aged 65 to 79 with active or convalescent COVID-19.

Only a few counts were recorded for this clone. The chain carries TRBV3-1 (or the pseudogene TRBV3-2) and TRBJ1-2; 8 nucleotides line up with TRBD1. Germline V gives CDR1 LGHDT, CDR2 YNNKEL (reference sequence). This CDR3 has 13 amino acids. The junction had 3 bases not matched to a gene; V was cut back by 4 bases and J by 5 bases. The CDR3 DNA reads as TGTGCCAGCAGCCCGACAGGGGAATATGGCTACACCTTC. Protein sequence: CASSPTGEYGYTF.

The chain recombines TRBV27 with TRBJ2-6, with 9 positions matching TRBD1. The length of the CDR3 is 18 residues. V lost 6 bases to trimming and J lost 0 bases; unmatched junction nucleotides: 9. Germline V gene data show CDR1 as MNHEY and CDR2 as SMNVEV (reference sequence). This chain's CDR3 is CASRWDRAPPSGANVLTF. In DNA form, the CDR3 reads TGTGCCAGCAGATGGGACAGGGCTCCTCCCTCTGGGGCCAACGTCCTGACTTTC.

This chain links TRBV12-3 or TRBV12-4 with TRBJ1-2, with D perhaps matching TRBD1 (5 bases). There are 13 residues in the CDR3. V was cut by 5 bases and J by 7 bases, with 14 bases left in between. The CDR3 loop is CASSPASGVGYTF. In DNA form, the CDR3 reads TGTGCCAGCAGTCCGGCGTCGGGGGTTGGCTACACCTTC.

The chain uses TRBV4-2 and TRBJ1-1; no firm D call. V dropped 0 bases and J dropped 8 bases, with 13 bases sitting between them. CDR3 length: 14 residues. Germline loops: CDR1 LGHNA, CDR2 YNFKEQ. CDR3 sequence reads: CASSQEIGALEAFF. Written as DNA, the CDR3 is TGTGCCAGCAGCCAAGAAATAGGAGCGTTGGAAGCTTTCTTT.